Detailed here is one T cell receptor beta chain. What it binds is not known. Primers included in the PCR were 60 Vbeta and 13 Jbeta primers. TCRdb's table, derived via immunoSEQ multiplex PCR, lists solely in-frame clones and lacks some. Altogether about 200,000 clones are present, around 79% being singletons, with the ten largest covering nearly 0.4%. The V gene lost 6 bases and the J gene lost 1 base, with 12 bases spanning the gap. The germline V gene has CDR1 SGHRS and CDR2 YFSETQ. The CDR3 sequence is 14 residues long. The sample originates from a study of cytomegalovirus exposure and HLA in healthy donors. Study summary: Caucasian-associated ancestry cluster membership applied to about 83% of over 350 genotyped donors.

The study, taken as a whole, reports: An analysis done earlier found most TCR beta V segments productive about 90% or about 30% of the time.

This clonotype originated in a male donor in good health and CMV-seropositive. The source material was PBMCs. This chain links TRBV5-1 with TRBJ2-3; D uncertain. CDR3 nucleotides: TGCGCCAGCACCGTAGAACGCGGCACAGATACGCAGTATTTT. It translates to CASTVERGTDTQYF.